Shown below are 21 T cell receptor beta chains from a single sample sequenced in a study of chemoradiotherapy in HPV16-positive cancers. TCRdb's copy holds only in-frame clones and misses some; the assay was immunoSEQ multiplex PCR. Here the sample spans roughly 4,700 clones, 79% being singletons. The source material was tumor tissue, sampled from a patient who underwent chemoradiotherapy. These receptors all come from a human donor with HPV-associated anogenital cancer.

The chain links TRBV6-5 to TRBJ2-7; D might be TRBD1 (6 bases). V gave up 4 bases and J gave up 1 base, with 17 bases separating them. The CDR3 runs to 16 residues. Looked up from germline, CDR1 is MNHEY and CDR2 is SVGAGI. The CDR3 protein is CASSSDRTYLSYEQYF. In DNA, the CDR3 is TGTGCCAGCAGTTCGGACAGAACCTATTTGTCCTACGAGCAGTACTTC.

V usage is TRBV28 and J usage is TRBJ1-5; possible D gene TRBD1, 5 bases. CDR1 is MDHEN, CDR2 SYDVKM, per germline. V was clipped by 4 bases and J by 5 bases, with 18 bases between them. The CDR3 has 16 amino acids. DNA for the CDR3: TGTGCCAGCAGTTATCAGGACATGACTCACGATCAGCCCCAGCATTTT. Translating gives CASSYQDMTHDQPQHF.

The CDR3 loop is CASSLGVGLAGGTEQYF. CDR3 bases: TGTGCCAGCAGCTTAGGGGTCGGACTAGCGGGAGGTACCGAGCAGTACTTC. The J gene is TRBJ2-7, the V gene TRBV7-9; 14 bases line up with TRBD2. This CDR3 is 17 amino acids long. Trimming took 1 base from V and 6 from J; bases not matched to a gene: 8. Germline values: CDR1 SEHNR, CDR2 FQNEAQ (reference sequence).

The chain has TRBV11-3 and TRBJ2-5; tentative D call: TRBD2 (6 bases). The CDR3 runs 14 residues. Trimming took off 5 bases at V and 5 bases at J, with 15 bases between the two ends. Germline V gene lookup returns CDR1 SGHNT and CDR2 YENEEA. CDR3 region: CASSQTRSAETQYF. DNA for the CDR3: TGTGCCAGCAGCCAGACTAGAAGTGCGGAGACCCAGTACTTC.

The rearrangement uses TRBV7-2 and TRBJ2-3; 8 nucleotides agree with TRBD2. Germline CDR1 and CDR2: SGHTA and FQGNSA. The length of the CDR3 is 15 residues. The junction had 6 bases not matched to a gene; V was cut back by 5 bases and J by 2 bases. Here the CDR3 DNA reads TGTGCCAGCAGCCTAAGCGGGGGCAACACAGATACGCAGTATTTT. Translated, it gives CASSLSGGNTDTQYF.

The genes are TRBV18 and TRBJ2-6, with TRBD2 matching over 11 bases. The germline gives CDR1 KGHSH, CDR2 LQKENI. The CDR3 totals 20 residues. With V trimmed by 3 bases and J by 3 bases, 13 bases remained unmatched. In DNA form, the CDR3 reads TGTGCCAGCTCACCGACACAATTAGCGGGAGGGCCTTATGGGGCCAACGTCCTGACTTTC. Translated: CASSPTQLAGGPYGANVLTF.

The chain joins TRBV28 to TRBJ2-3; 9 positions match TRBD2. The CDR3 sequence is 17 residues long. Trimming removed 3 bases from V and 1 base from J; junction bases left unmatched: 8. CDR1 is MDHEN and CDR2 is SYDVKM in the germline V gene. CDR3 loop: CASSFPSGVKGTDTQYF. In DNA form, the CDR3 reads TGTGCCAGCAGTTTCCCTAGCGGGGTCAAGGGCACAGATACGCAGTATTTT.

The V and J genes are TRBV10-3 and TRBJ2-3; TRBD2 aligns across 9 bases. The germline V gene encodes CDR1 ENHRY and CDR2 SYGVKD. This CDR3 region has 16 residues. V shed 0 bases and J 4 bases; nucleotides not matched to a gene: 5. The CDR3 DNA reads TGTGCCATCAGTGAGTCGCTGCGGGAGGGACCAGATACGCAGTATTTT. It yields the protein CAISESLREGPDTQYF.

This clone has more than one count but fewer than ten. This chain links TRBV19 with TRBJ2-1; TRBD2 agrees at 12 bases. The CDR3 has 17 residues. Looked up from germline, CDR1 is LNHDA and CDR2 is SQIVND (reference sequence). Unmatched junction bases numbered 9, after V lost 3 bases and J lost 6 bases. This CDR3 reads CASSILAGGSGGNEQFF. CDR3 coding DNA: TGTGCCAGTAGTATCCTAGCGGGAGGGTCTGGTGGCAATGAGCAGTTCTTC.

This clone has just one count. The chain uses TRBV2 and TRBJ1-1, with 7 bases that match TRBD1. This CDR3 contains 14 residues. Unmatched junction bases numbered 7, after V lost 4 bases and J lost 5 bases. Looked up from germline, CDR1 is SNHLY and CDR2 is FYNNEI. CDR3 sequence reads: CASSVDRVYTEAFF. CDR3 coding DNA: TGTGCCAGCAGTGTTGACAGGGTGTATACTGAAGCTTTCTTT.

The V gene is TRBV27, the J gene TRBJ2-7; TRBD2 agrees at 12 bases. V was pared by 4 bases and J by 9 bases, with 10 bases of the junction left unmatched. Germline V gene lookup returns CDR1 MNHEY and CDR2 SMNVEV (reference sequence). This CDR3 region has 15 residues. As DNA, the CDR3 is TGTGCCAGCAGTTCCTCTGGACTAGCGGGATCAGTGCAGTACTTC. Its protein is CASSSSGLAGSVQYF.

This clone was counted between two and nine times. This chain links TRBV7-8 with TRBJ2-5; D assignment may be TRBD1 or TRBD2 (5 bases each). The V gene lost 2 bases and the J gene lost 5 bases, with 15 bases spanning the gap. Germline CDR1 is SGHVS and CDR2 is FQNEAQ. This CDR3 comprises 15 residues. The DNA for the CDR3 is TGTGCCAGCAGCTTAACAATACGGGGCGGGGAGACCCAGTACTTC. Translating gives CASSLTIRGGETQYF.

The chain joins TRBV4-1 to TRBJ2-5; 7 positions agree with TRBD2. V shed 0 bases and J 4 bases; nucleotides not matched to a gene: 11. Germline-derived CDR1 and CDR2 are MGHRA and YSYEKL. There are 17 residues in the CDR3. The CDR3 sequence: CASSQDGRGRVGETQYF. The CDR3 region has the DNA TGCGCCAGCAGCCAAGATGGTCGGGGGAGGGTAGGAGAGACCCAGTACTTC.

This chain uses TRBV4-2 with TRBJ2-3; no clear D. The CDR3 is 16 residues long. V lost 6 bases to trimming and J lost 2 bases, with 18 bases between them. Germline V gives CDR1 LGHNA, CDR2 YNFKEQ. The CDR3, as DNA: TGTGCCAGCAGACCAATTTTGGGTAGCCACACAGATACGCAGTATTTT. Translated, it gives CASRPILGSHTDTQYF.

CDR3 nucleotide sequence: TGTGCCAGCAGTTTACGGGACAGCTACTATGGCTACACCTTC. Translating it yields CASSLRDSYYGYTF. V is TRBV28 and J is TRBJ1-2, with 7 bases matching TRBD1. The CDR3 contains 14 residues. V lost 2 bases and J lost 3; bases outside the gene matches: 3. Germline V gene data show CDR1 as MDHEN and CDR2 as SYDVKM.

The chain combines TRBV6-5 with TRBJ2-3; D may be TRBD2 (6 bases). The germline V gene has CDR1 MNHEY and CDR2 SVGAGI. This CDR3 is 14 amino acids long. The V gene lost 4 bases and the J gene lost 0 bases, with 8 bases spanning the gap. The CDR3: CASSLAESTDTQYF. The CDR3 DNA is TGTGCCAGCAGTTTAGCGGAGAGCACAGATACGCAGTATTTT.

The CDR3 coding sequence is TGTGCCAGCAGGCCCGGGGGGGCGTATACGCAGTATTTT. Protein product: CASRPGGAYTQYF. This sequence joins TRBV6-5 and TRBJ2-3; 8 bases are a match to TRBD2. Germline loops: CDR1 MNHEY, CDR2 SVGAGI. This CDR3 spans 13 amino acids. V shed 6 bases, J shed 7 bases, and the junction held 6 bases outside the gene matches.

The rearrangement uses TRBV12-5 and TRBJ2-3; D might be TRBD1 (7 bases). The V gene lost 6 bases and the J gene lost 2 bases, with 12 bases spanning the gap. CDR3 length: 14 residues. Looked up from germline, CDR1 is LGHNT and CDR2 is FRNRAP. The CDR3 is CASGRGVFTDTQYF. The DNA for the CDR3 is TGTGCTAGTGGCAGGGGGGTTTTCACAGATACGCAGTATTTT. The variable domain in full, with the rest retrieved from reference TRBV12-5 and TRBJ2-3, is DARVTQTPRHKVTEMGQEVTMRCQPILGHNTVFWYRQTMMQGLELLAYFRNRAPLDDSGMPKDRFSAEMPDATLATLKIQPSEPRDSAVYFCASGRGVFTDTQYFGPGTRLTVL.

This chain links TRBV7-8 with TRBJ1-2; D is unclear. With 2 bases removed from V and 2 bases from J, the gap between germline ends came to 3 bases. CDR3 length: 12 amino acids. Germline CDR1 SGHVS, CDR2 FQNEAQ. CDR3 DNA: TGTGCCAGCAGCTTATCGAACTATGGCTACACCTTC. Its translation is CASSLSNYGYTF.

The chain combines TRBV28 with TRBJ1-5; D unclear. Germline V lookup: CDR1 MDHEN, CDR2 SYDVKM. This CDR3 is built from 14 residues. V lost 8 bases to trimming and J lost 6 bases, with 17 bases between them. CDR3 coding DNA: TGTGCCAGCGCCTCCTTTCCGGGTGGTCAGCCCCAGCATTTT. This encodes CASASFPGGQPQHF. Full variable domain (remainder filled in from reference TRBV28 and TRBJ1-5): DVKVTQSSRYLVKRTGEKVFLECVQDMDHENMFWYRQDPGLGLRLIYFSYDVKMKEKGDIPEGYSVSREKKERFSLILESASTNQTSMYLCASASFPGGQPQHFGDGTRLSIL.

The rearrangement links TRBV2 to TRBJ1-2; D ambiguous. CDR3 length equals 11 residues. Per the germline V gene, CDR1 is SNHLY and CDR2 is FYNNEI. Trimming took 7 bases from V and 8 from J, leaving 11 bases between them. For the CDR3, the DNA is TGTGCCAGCATTCGGCAGGACGGCTACACCTTC. The encoded protein is CASIRQDGYTF.